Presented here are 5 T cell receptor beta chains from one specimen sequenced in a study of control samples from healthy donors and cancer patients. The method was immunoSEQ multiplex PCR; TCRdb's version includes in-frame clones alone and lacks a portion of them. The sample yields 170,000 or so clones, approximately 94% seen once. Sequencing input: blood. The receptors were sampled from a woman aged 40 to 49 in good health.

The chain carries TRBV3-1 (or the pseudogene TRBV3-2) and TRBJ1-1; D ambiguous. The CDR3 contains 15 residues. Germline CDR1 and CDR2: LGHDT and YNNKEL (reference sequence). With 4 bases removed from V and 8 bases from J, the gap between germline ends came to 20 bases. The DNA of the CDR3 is TGTGCCAGCAGCCTCTCGTCGGTGGGTTCAAGGGAAGCTTTCTTT. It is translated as CASSLSSVGSREAFF.

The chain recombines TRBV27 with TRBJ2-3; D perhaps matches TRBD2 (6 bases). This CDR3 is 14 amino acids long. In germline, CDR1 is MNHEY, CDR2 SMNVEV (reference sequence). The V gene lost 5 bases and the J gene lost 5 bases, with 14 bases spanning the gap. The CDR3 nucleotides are TGTGCCAGCAGTGGGGGGAGAGCGGGAGATACGCAGTATTTT. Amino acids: CASSGGRAGDTQYF.

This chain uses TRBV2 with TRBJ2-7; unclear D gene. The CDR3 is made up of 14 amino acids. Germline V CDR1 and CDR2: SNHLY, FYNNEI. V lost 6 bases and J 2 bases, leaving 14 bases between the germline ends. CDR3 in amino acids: CASRLLVFPYEQYF. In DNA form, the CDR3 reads TGTGCCAGCAGGCTCCTCGTTTTTCCCTACGAGCAGTACTTC.

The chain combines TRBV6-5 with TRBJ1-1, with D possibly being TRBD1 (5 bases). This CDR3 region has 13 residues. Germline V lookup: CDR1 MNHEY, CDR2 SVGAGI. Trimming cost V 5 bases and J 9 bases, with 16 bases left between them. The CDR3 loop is CASSRTGTVQAFF. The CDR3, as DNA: TGTGCCAGCAGTCGGACGGGGACGGTCCAAGCTTTCTTT.

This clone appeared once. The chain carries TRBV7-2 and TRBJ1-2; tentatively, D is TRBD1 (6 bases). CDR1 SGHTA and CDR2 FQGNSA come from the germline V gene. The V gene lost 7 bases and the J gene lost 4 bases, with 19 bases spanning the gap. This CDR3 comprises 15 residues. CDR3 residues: CASTPGAGIVYGYTF. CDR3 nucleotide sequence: TGTGCCAGCACCCCGGGGGCGGGTATCGTCTATGGCTACACCTTC.